A single sample gave rise to the 2 T cell receptor beta chains below, sequenced in a study of blood T cell repertoires in COVID-19. Sequencing was performed with immunoSEQ multiplex PCR; in TCRdb, only in-frame clones are kept and a portion is missing. Among just under 50,000 clones, about 82% were seen once, and the ten largest hold around 15%. Source material: peripheral blood. The receptors originated from a human donor in a cohort sampled during active COVID-19.

The chain is built from TRBV6-6 and TRBJ2-5; the D gene is possibly TRBD1 (5 bases). The germline V gene has CDR1 MNHNY and CDR2 SVGAGI (reference sequence). V shed 3 bases and J shed 5 bases, with 16 bases lying between them. This CDR3 spans 15 amino acids. CDR3 sequence reads: CASSYVVQGGETQYF. For the CDR3, the DNA is TGTGCCAGCAGTTATGTTGTGCAGGGCGGTGAGACCCAGTACTTC.

This chain connects TRBV5-1 to TRBJ2-5; no clear D. CDR3 size: 12 residues. CDR1 is SGHRS, CDR2 YFSETQ, per germline. V was pared by 0 bases and J by 5 bases, with 5 bases between. As DNA, the CDR3 is TGCGCCAGCAGCTTGGATGCGGAGACCCAGTACTTC. Translating gives CASSLDAETQYF. Supplemented by reference TRBV5-1 and TRBJ2-5, the full variable domain reads KAGVTQTPRYLIKTRGQQVTLSCSPISGHRSVSWYQQTPGQGLQFLFEYFSETQRNKGNFPGRFSGRQFSNSRSEMNVSTLELGDSALYLCASSLDAETQYFGPGTRLLVL.